The present entry profiles one T cell receptor beta chain with its context. Its matching antigen is unknown. The data stem from a study of glioma-infiltrating T cells. Study-level findings and limits: Very few CDR3 sequences were shared between tissue and blood.

This CDR3 is built from 12 residues. CDR1 is MNHNS, CDR2 SASEGT, per germline. The ends lost 10 bases at V and 8 bases at J; junction bases unmatched: 10. Using RNA template, CDR3s of TCR alpha and beta were amplified with iRepertoire arm-PCR. Input was roughly 100-450 ng of tissue mRNA or PBMC total RNA. TCRdb reprocessed the multiplex PCR reads via MiXCR and lists one record per CDR3 protein. The data show some 110,000 distinct CDR3 sequences, 20% to 25% seen once. The TCR was taken from a human donor with low-grade glioma or glioblastoma, undergoing nonglioma brain surgery, or in good health (not recorded which). The specimen was glioma tissue, nonneoplastic brain tissue, or PBMCs (not recorded which). This chain uses TRBV6-1 with TRBJ1-2; 7 bases line up with TRBD1. This CDR3 is CATSPTGSGYTF. CDR3 DNA: TGTGCCACCTCCCCGACAGGGAGCGGCTACACCTTC.